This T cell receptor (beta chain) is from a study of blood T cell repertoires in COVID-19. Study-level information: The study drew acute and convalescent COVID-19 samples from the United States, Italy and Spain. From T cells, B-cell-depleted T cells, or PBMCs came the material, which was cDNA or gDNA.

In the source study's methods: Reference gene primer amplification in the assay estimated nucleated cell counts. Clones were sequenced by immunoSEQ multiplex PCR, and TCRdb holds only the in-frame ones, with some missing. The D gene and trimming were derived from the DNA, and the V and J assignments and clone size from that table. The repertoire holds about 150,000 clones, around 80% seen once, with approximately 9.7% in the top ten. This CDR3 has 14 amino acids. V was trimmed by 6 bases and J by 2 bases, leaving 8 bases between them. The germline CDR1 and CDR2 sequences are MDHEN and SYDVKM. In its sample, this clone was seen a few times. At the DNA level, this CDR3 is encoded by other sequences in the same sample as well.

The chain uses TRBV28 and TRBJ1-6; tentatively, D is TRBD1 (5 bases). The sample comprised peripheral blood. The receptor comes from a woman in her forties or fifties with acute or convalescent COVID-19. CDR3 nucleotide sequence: TGTGCCAGCAGCCAACAGGCCTATAATTCACCCCTCCACTTT. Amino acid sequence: CASSQQAYNSPLHF.